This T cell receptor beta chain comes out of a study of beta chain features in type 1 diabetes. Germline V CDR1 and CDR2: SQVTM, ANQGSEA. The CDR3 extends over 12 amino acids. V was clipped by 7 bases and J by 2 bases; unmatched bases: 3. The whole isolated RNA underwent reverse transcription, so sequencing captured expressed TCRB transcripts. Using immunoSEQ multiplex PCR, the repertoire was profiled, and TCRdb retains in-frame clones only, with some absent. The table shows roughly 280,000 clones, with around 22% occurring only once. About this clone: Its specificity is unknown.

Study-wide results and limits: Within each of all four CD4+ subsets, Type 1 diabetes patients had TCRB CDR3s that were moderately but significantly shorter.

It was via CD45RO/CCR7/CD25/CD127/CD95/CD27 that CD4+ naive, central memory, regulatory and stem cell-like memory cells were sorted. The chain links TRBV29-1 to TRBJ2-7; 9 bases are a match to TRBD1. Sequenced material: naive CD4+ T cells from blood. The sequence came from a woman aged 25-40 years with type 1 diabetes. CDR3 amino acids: CSGRDRAYEQYF. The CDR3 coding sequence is TGCAGCGGCCGGGACAGGGCCTACGAGCAGTACTTC.